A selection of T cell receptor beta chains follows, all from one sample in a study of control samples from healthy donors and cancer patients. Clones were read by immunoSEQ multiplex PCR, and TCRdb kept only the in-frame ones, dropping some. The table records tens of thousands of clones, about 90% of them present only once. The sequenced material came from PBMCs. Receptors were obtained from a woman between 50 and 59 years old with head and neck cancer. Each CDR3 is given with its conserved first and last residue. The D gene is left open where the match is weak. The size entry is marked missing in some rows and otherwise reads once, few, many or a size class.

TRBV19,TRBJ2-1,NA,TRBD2,TGTGCCAGTAGTATACGGAGCGGGAGTAGCTCCTACAATGAGCAGTTCTTC,CASSIRSGSSSYNEQFF
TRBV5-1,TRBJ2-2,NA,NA,TGCGCCAGCAGCTTGGCTGGGCAGAACACCGGGGAGCTGTTTTTT,CASSLAGQNTGELFF
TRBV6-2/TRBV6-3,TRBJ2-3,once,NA,TGTGCCAGCAGTTACTCGGCCCACAGGATTACCACAGATACGCAGTATTTT,CASSYSAHRITTDTQYF
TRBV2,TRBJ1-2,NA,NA,TGTGCCAGCTACCCGACTAGGGCCGGGGGAGGCTACACCTTC,CASYPTRAGGGYTF
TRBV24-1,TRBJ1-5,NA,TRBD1,TGTGCCACCAGTGACCGACGGGGGACAGGGGCGCAGACATATAGCAATCAGCCCCAGCATTTT,CATSDRRGTGAQTYSNQPQHF
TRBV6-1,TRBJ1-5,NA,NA,TGTGCCAGCAGTGAAGGGGGCCTCGGGACGAGGGATCAGCCCCAGCATTTT,CASSEGGLGTRDQPQHF
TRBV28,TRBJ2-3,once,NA,TGTGCCAGCACCAAACAGGGTCAGTTGGGTATCGGCACAGATACGCAGTATTTT,CASTKQGQLGIGTDTQYF
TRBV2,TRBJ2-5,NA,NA,TGTGCCAGCTCGAAGGGCAGAGGGGAGACCCAGTACTTC,CASSKGRGETQYF
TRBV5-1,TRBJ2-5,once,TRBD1,TGCGCCAGCACCCTCGGGACAGTAGGAGAGACCCAGTACTTC,CASTLGTVGETQYF
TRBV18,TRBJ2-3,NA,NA,TGTGCCAGCTCACTATCAAGAGGGAACACAGATACGCAGTATTTT,CASSLSRGNTDTQYF
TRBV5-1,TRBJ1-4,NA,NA,TGCGCCAGCAGCCAGTTCACTAATGAAAAACTGTTTTTT,CASSQFTNEKLFF
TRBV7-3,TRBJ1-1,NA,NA,TGTGCCAGCAGCTTAGAAGAGAACACTGAAGCTTTCTTT,CASSLEENTEAFF
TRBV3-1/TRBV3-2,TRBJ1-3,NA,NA,TGTGCCAGCAGCCAAGGGCGCCTGGGCGGTGGTGGAAACACCATATATTTT,CASSQGRLGGGGNTIYF